The T cell receptor beta chain described here comes from a study of response to subunit inactivated influenza vaccine. Whole-study results and caveats: Authors suggested few new T cells are recruited by each seasonal influenza vaccination.

V lost 5 bases, J lost 5 bases, and 16 bases lay in between. This CDR3 has 14 residues. Germline assignment: CDR1 SGHRS and CDR2 YFSETQ. Notes on this clonotype: Its specificity is not known.

TCRdb reprocessed the RT-PCR reads with MiXCR, giving one entry per CDR3 protein. This sample has about 500,000 distinct CDR3 sequences; about 17% occur once, and the top ten carry less than 4%. Sequences were derived from CD4+ T cells sorted from PBMCs, sampled less than 30 months after vaccination. The TCR was taken from a man aged 50 to 69 who received an inactivated influenza vaccine. The chain couples TRBV5-1 to TRBJ2-5, with D perhaps assigned TRBD1 or TRBD2 (5 bases each). The CDR3 region has the DNA TGCGCCAGCAGTTGGGAAGGCTGGGGGGAGACCCAGTACTTC. Amino acid sequence: CASSWEGWGETQYF.